This T cell receptor beta chain was obtained from a study of T-cell reconstitution after alpha-beta-depleted transplantation in children. This clonotype showed up just a few times. It was with unique molecular identifiers that the TCRbeta library was prepared. TCRdb analysed the PCR reads with MiXCR anew, one entry per CDR3 protein. This sample has approximately 390,000 distinct CDR3 sequences, with around 9.9% found just once. The CDR3 covers 14 residues. Per germline, CDR1 MGHRA and CDR2 YSYEKL. The V gene end was trimmed by 2 bases and the J gene end by 3 bases; junction bases not matched to a gene: 2.

The sample here was PBMCs from the stem cell graft donor, taken from the stem cell graft. The chain employs TRBV4-1 and TRBJ2-3, with TRBD2 matching 7 bases. The receptor was derived from a human donor who donated a stem cell graft to a child with acute myeloid leukemia. CDR3 bases: TGCGCCAGCAGCCAACCACTAGCGACAGATACGCAGTATTTT. The encoded protein is CASSQPLATDTQYF.